These 25 T cell receptor beta chains were sequenced from one sample in a study of blood T cell repertoires in COVID-19. Libraries were prepared by immunoSEQ multiplex PCR; TCRdb keeps only in-frame clonotypes and omits some of them. The sample comprises roughly 70,000 clones, 70% to 90% of which are singletons, and approximately 3.6% rests with the top ten. The material sequenced was peripheral blood. These receptors were collected from a man aged 65 to 79 with acute or convalescent COVID-19.

The chain has TRBV28 and TRBJ1-4; 12 positions agree with TRBD1. Per germline, CDR1 MDHEN and CDR2 SYDVKM. The CDR3 sequence is 18 residues long. The V and J ends lost 6 bases and 7 bases, in that order; junction bases with no gene match: 15. CDR3 DNA sequence: TGTGCCAGCAGGGGAACCGGGACAGGGGGCCCCGGGGTTGAAAAACTGTTTTTT. It yields the protein CASRGTGTGGPGVEKLFF.

The rearrangement joins TRBV11-2 to TRBJ2-1, with 15 nucleotides matching TRBD2. Trimming removed 4 bases from V and 8 bases from J; junction bases left unmatched: 3. Per germline, CDR1 SGHAT and CDR2 FQNNGV. This CDR3 contains 15 residues. The CDR3 DNA follows: TGTGCCAGCAGCTGGGGACTAGCGGGGGGCTATGAGCAGTTCTTC. Translating it yields CASSWGLAGGYEQFF.

The CDR3 loop is CASSIVGGFGGANVLTF. CDR3 coding DNA: TGTGCCAGTAGTATCGTCGGCGGGTTCGGTGGGGCCAACGTCCTGACTTTC. The chain has TRBV19 and TRBJ2-6, with a weak D call TRBD2 (5 bases). V was clipped by 3 bases and J by 3 bases, with 15 bases between them. Per the germline V gene, CDR1 is LNHDA and CDR2 is SQIVND (reference sequence). This CDR3 is built from 17 residues.

The chain employs TRBV7-9 and TRBJ1-1; no clear D. CDR3 length equals 13 residues. With 5 bases removed from V and 1 base from J, the gap between germline ends came to 8 bases. Germline CDR1 SEHNR, CDR2 FQNEAQ (reference sequence). CDR3 sequence (DNA): TGTGCCAGCAGCCCCGACACGAACACTGAAGCTTTCTTT. Protein sequence: CASSPDTNTEAFF.

V usage is TRBV27 and J usage is TRBJ2-2; the match to TRBD1 covers 8 bases. The CDR3 extends over 16 amino acids. Per the germline V gene, CDR1 is MNHEY and CDR2 is SMNVEV (reference sequence). After removal of 6 bases from V and 2 bases from J, the junction contained 8 bases not matched to a gene. This chain's CDR3 is CASRLTGQGNTGELFF. As DNA, the CDR3 is TGTGCCAGCAGATTAACCGGACAGGGAAACACCGGGGAGCTGTTTTTT.

The chain has TRBV28 and TRBJ2-7; 8 bases are a match to TRBD2. V lost 6 bases and J lost 6; bases outside the gene matches: 4. Germline values: CDR1 MDHEN, CDR2 SYDVKM. The CDR3 length is 12 residues. The DNA of the CDR3 is TGTGCCAGCAGCCTCCTAGCGGGCGAGCAGTACTTC. Translation: CASSLLAGEQYF.

The chain combines TRBV19 with TRBJ1-3; no reliable D call. This CDR3 comprises 12 residues. Per the germline V gene, CDR1 is LNHDA and CDR2 is SQIVND (reference sequence). Trimming took off 6 bases at V and 4 bases at J, with 7 bases between the two ends. CDR3 in amino acids: CASRRIGNTIYF. Written as DNA, the CDR3 is TGTGCCAGTAGGAGAATCGGAAACACCATATATTTT.

The chain links TRBV25-1 to TRBJ1-1; D unclear. CDR1 MGHDK and CDR2 SYGVNS come from the germline V gene. The CDR3 spans 14 residues. Between the trimmed V and J ends, which lost 6 bases and 1 base, there was a span of 12 bases. CDR3 sequence: CASRGVRGNTEAFF. The DNA of the CDR3 is TGTGCCAGCAGGGGCGTACGGGGGAACACTGAAGCTTTCTTT.

The CDR3 nucleotides read TGTGCCAGCAGCCCCCTCTCCAGCGAGCAGTACTTC. Translation gives CASSPLSSEQYF. The rearrangement joins TRBV11-2 to TRBJ2-7; D is undetermined. Germline V gene data show CDR1 as SGHAT and CDR2 as FQNNGV. The V and J ends lost 5 bases and 6 bases respectively, with 11 bases between them. This CDR3 contains 12 residues.

The chain uses TRBV18 and TRBJ2-5, with D possibly being TRBD1 (6 bases). Trimming shortened V by 6 bases and J by 5 bases, and 16 bases separated the two germline ends. CDR1 and CDR2 from the germline V gene are KGHSH and LQKENI. The CDR3 has 14 amino acids. The CDR3 sequence is CASSPGTLMETQYF. The CDR3 DNA is TGTGCCAGCTCTCCCGGGACATTAATGGAGACCCAGTACTTC.

J is TRBJ2-7 and V is TRBV27; the match to TRBD1 covers 10 bases. The CDR3 length is 14 residues. Germline trimming cut 6 bases from V and 4 bases from J; bases unmatched to any gene: 6. Germline CDR1 reads MNHEY; CDR2 reads SMNVEV (reference sequence). The chain's CDR3 is CASRDRTGGYEQYF. CDR3 sequence (DNA): TGTGCCAGCAGGGACCGGACAGGGGGTTACGAGCAGTACTTC.

The V and J genes are TRBV5-6 and TRBJ2-7, with a tentative D call TRBD2 (8 bases). Germline V gene data show CDR1 as SGHDT and CDR2 as YYEEEE. Trimming removed 4 bases at V and 6 bases at J, with 17 bases between. The CDR3 spans 14 residues. The CDR3 here is CASSPGRGLAEQYF. Written as DNA, the CDR3 is TGTGCCAGCAGCCCCGGGAGGGGGCTCGCCGAGCAGTACTTC.

The chain employs TRBV27 and TRBJ1-5; 7 bases map to TRBD1. The ends lost 5 bases at V and 5 bases at J; junction bases unmatched: 15. Germline CDR1 MNHEY, CDR2 SMNVEV (reference sequence). The CDR3 covers 17 residues. In DNA form, the CDR3 reads TGTGCCAGCAGTCTAAGGGCAGGGACAGCACTTTATCAGCCCCAGCATTTT. It yields the protein CASSLRAGTALYQPQHF.

This chain links TRBV18 with TRBJ2-1; 9 bases line up with TRBD2. Germline V gives CDR1 KGHSH, CDR2 LQKENI. The CDR3 runs 16 residues. Trimming at V came to 0 bases and at J to 1 base, leaving 1 base not matched to a gene. The DNA for the CDR3 is TGTGCCAGCTCACCACCTAGCGGGGGATCCTACAATGAGCAGTTCTTC. Translated: CASSPPSGGSYNEQFF.

Comment on this clone: The junction departs from germline at one end; a sequencing error may be responsible. At the DNA level, this CDR3 is encoded by other sequences in the same sample as well. V and J are TRBV19 and TRBJ1-1; unclear D gene. CDR3 length equals 13 residues. The germline gives CDR1 LNHDA, CDR2 SQIVND (reference sequence). The CDR3 spells CASSIRGNTEAFF. CDR3 sequence (DNA): TGTGCCAGTAGTATCAGAGGGAACACCGAAGCTTTCTTT.

In this sample, this clone turned up a few times. The V gene is TRBV5-1, the J gene TRBJ1-5; D is perhaps TRBD1 (6 bases). V lost 0 bases, J lost 0 bases, and 7 bases lay in between. CDR1 SGHRS and CDR2 YFSETQ come from the germline V gene. This CDR3 is built from 15 residues. The CDR3 DNA sequence: TGCGCCAGCAGCTTGGAGGGGGATAGCAATCAGCCCCAGCATTTT. Residues: CASSLEGDSNQPQHF.

The rearrangement links TRBV4-2 to TRBJ2-3, with TRBD2 matching over 10 bases. V shed 5 bases and J 1 base; nucleotides not matched to a gene: 15. Germline V lookup: CDR1 LGHNA, CDR2 YNFKEQ. CDR3 size: 19 residues. Here the CDR3 reads CASSAGPQTLAGGTDTQYF. The CDR3 coding sequence is TGTGCCAGCAGCGCAGGGCCTCAAACTCTAGCGGGGGGCACAGATACGCAGTATTTT.

This chain uses TRBV19 with TRBJ1-1; D is possibly TRBD1 (6 bases). The CDR3 extends over 13 amino acids. Germline V gene data show CDR1 as LNHDA and CDR2 as SQIVND (reference sequence). V was clipped by 5 bases and J by 6 bases, with 13 bases between them. The CDR3 here is CASSAQGFAEAFF. The CDR3, as DNA: TGTGCCAGTAGTGCGCAGGGGTTTGCTGAAGCTTTCTTT.

The chain links TRBV6-2 or TRBV6-3 to TRBJ1-5; 7 bases are a match to TRBD1. The CDR3 totals 17 residues. The germline V gene encodes CDR1 MNHEY and CDR2 SVGEGT. V dropped 2 bases and J dropped 2; count of bases not matched to a gene: 9. The chain's CDR3 is CASSYGTVLNGNQPQHF. CDR3 nucleotides: TGTGCCAGCAGTTACGGGACAGTATTAAATGGCAATCAGCCCCAGCATTTT.

This clone showed up just a few times. The V gene is TRBV2, the J gene TRBJ2-7; TRBD2 might be the D (6 bases). CDR1 and CDR2 from the germline V gene are SNHLY and FYNNEI. V gave up 6 bases and J gave up 5 bases, with 8 bases separating them. The CDR3 totals 11 residues. The CDR3 is CASRTGDEQYF. The DNA for the CDR3 is TGTGCCAGCAGAACGGGGGACGAGCAGTACTTC.

The V and J genes are TRBV12-3 or TRBV12-4 and TRBJ2-3; the D is unclear. The CDR3 has 12 residues. V lost 3 bases, J lost 5 bases, and 6 bases lay in between. CDR3 nucleotides: TGTGCCAGCAGTTTTACGGGAGATACGCAGTATTTT. This gives the protein CASSFTGDTQYF.

The V gene is TRBV5-1, the J gene TRBJ2-1; TRBD2 might be the D (6 bases). The CDR3 length is 15 residues. The V gene lost 3 bases and the J gene lost 6 bases, with 16 bases spanning the gap. In germline, CDR1 is SGHRS, CDR2 YFSETQ. The CDR3 reads CASSSSGGRVNEQFF. CDR3 coding DNA: TGCGCCAGCAGCTCCTCCGGGGGAAGGGTCAATGAGCAGTTCTTC.

This chain connects TRBV2 to TRBJ1-4, with TRBD1 as a possible D gene (6 bases). V was shortened by 6 bases and J by 8 bases, with 22 bases between the two germline ends. Germline V gives CDR1 SNHLY, CDR2 FYNNEI. This CDR3 is 16 amino acids long. Here the CDR3 reads CASRPGTLLQGEKLFF. CDR3 DNA: TGTGCCAGCAGACCCGGGACACTCCTCCAGGGCGAAAAACTGTTTTTT.

The chain joins TRBV2 to TRBJ2-1, with 8 bases aligning to TRBD1. Germline loops: CDR1 SNHLY, CDR2 FYNNEI. This CDR3 contains 13 residues. The V and J ends lost 9 bases and 7 bases, in that order; junction bases with no gene match: 8. CDR3 residues: CASSDRVSNEQFF. CDR3 bases: TGTGCCAGTTCGGACAGGGTTTCGAATGAGCAGTTCTTC.

The chain combines TRBV29-1 with TRBJ2-3; D is undetermined. Germline assignment: CDR1 SQVTM and CDR2 ANQGSEA. This CDR3 has 11 amino acids. V gave up 6 bases and J gave up 1 base, with 5 bases separating them. Here the CDR3 reads CSVGRTDTQYF. CDR3 nucleotides: TGCAGCGTCGGTCGCACAGATACGCAGTATTTT.